This T cell receptor (beta chain) came from a study of molecular identifiers for immune sequencing clone quantification. Study background: Replicate RNA from approximately 20,000 or 98,000 naive CD8 T cells formed five aliquots; four were sequenced. Study-level points and caveats: The share of molecules held by clones above 20 RNA copies was over 98% in effector cells and under 1% in naive cells.

Based on a CD8+CD4-CCR7+CD45RA+ profile, naive CD8 T cells were sorted. The sample holds a few counts of this clonotype. Its antigen is not identified. V was clipped by 7 bases and J by 5 bases, with 12 bases between them. CDR3 length: 12 residues. CDR1 MNHNS and CDR2 SASEGT come from the germline V gene. Previously described methods and listed TCR primers were used for bulk TCR libraries. TCRdb fed the PCR reads into MiXCR, producing one record per CDR3 protein. Of over 600,000 distinct CDR3 sequences detected, just under 20% appear once; the ten largest clones hold roughly 0.83%. This chain connects TRBV6-1 to TRBJ2-7; D gene ambiguous. Sequenced: naive CD8+ T cells from blood, with Jurkat cell RNA spiked in. Subset given: FACS-sorted CD8+CD4-CCR7+CD45RA+ naive T cells. The sequence came from a human donor in good health. Some libraries in this study had Jurkat cell RNA spiked in. The CDR3 loop is CASNLGINEQYF. CDR3 nucleotide sequence: TGTGCCAGCAATTTAGGGATCAACGAGCAGTACTTC.